The entry below gives a single T cell receptor beta chain sequence along with its context. The antigen remains undetermined. The data were produced by immunoSEQ multiplex PCR, yet TCRdb's version contains in-frame clones alone and is incomplete. Here the sample spans 120,000 to 150,000 clones, approximately 89% being singletons. These data come from a study of cytomegalovirus exposure and HLA in healthy donors. Findings and limits, study-wide: According to reports, the classifier identified cytomegalovirus status with high specificity and sensitivity.

V lost 3 bases, J lost 3 bases, and 10 bases lay in between. Germline-derived CDR1 and CDR2 are SSHAT and FNYEAQ (reference sequence). The CDR3 totals 14 residues. The donors were part of the validation cohort, which consisted of under 150 subjects and was separate from the first cohort of hundreds of subjects. The source is a man aged 18 to 29 in good health and CMV-seronegative. V usage is TRBV7-7 and J usage is TRBJ2-3; D remains unclear. The sequenced sample consisted of PBMCs. The CDR3 loop reads CASSFPHSTDTQYF. Here the CDR3 DNA reads TGTGCCAGCAGCTTTCCCCACTCGACAGATACGCAGTATTTT.